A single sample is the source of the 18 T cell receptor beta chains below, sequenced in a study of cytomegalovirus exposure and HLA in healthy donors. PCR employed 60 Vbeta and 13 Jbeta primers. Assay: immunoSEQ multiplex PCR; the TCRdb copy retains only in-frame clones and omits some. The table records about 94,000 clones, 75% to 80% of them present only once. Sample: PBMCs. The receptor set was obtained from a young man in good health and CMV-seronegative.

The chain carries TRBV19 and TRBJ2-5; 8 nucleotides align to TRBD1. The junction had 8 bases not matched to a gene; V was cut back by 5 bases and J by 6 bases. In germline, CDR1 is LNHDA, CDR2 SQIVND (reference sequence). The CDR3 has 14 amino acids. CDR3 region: CASSRGQGLKTQYF. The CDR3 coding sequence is TGTGCCAGTAGTCGCGGACAGGGCTTGAAGACCCAGTACTTC.

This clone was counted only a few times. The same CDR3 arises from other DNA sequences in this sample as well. The CDR3 DNA reads as TGTGCCAGCAGCTTCCTAGCGGGAGGGAATGAGCAGTTCTTC. This translates into CASSFLAGGNEQFF. The rearrangement links TRBV7-9 to TRBJ2-1; TRBD2 matches 12 bases. With 3 bases clipped from V and 7 bases from J, the junction kept 1 base outside the gene matches. The CDR3 is 14 residues long. Germline CDR1 SEHNR, CDR2 FQNEAQ (reference sequence).

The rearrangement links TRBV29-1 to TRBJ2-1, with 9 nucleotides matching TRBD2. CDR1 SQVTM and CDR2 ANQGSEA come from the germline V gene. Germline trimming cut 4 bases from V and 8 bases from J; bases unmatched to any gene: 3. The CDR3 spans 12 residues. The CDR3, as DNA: TGCAGCGTTGGCGGGAGGGCCCATGAGCAGTTCTTC. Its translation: CSVGGRAHEQFF.

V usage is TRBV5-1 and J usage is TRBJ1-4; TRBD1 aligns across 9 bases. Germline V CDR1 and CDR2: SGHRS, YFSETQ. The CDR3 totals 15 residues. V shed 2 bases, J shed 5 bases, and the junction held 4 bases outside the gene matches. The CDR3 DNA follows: TGCGCCAGCAGCTTATCCGGGACAGGGAATGAAAAACTGTTTTTT. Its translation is CASSLSGTGNEKLFF.

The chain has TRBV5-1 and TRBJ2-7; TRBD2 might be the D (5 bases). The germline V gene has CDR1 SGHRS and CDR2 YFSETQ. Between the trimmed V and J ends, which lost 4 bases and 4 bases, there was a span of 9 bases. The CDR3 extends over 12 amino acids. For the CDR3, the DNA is TGCGCCAGCAGCCGGGGTTCTTACGAGCAGTACTTC. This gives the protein CASSRGSYEQYF.

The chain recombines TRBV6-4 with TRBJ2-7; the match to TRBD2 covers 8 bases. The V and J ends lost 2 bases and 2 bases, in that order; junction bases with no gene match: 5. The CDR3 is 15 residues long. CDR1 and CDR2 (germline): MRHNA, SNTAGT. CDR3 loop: CASSDDGREAYEQYF. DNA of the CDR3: TGTGCCAGCAGTGACGACGGGAGGGAAGCCTACGAGCAGTACTTC.

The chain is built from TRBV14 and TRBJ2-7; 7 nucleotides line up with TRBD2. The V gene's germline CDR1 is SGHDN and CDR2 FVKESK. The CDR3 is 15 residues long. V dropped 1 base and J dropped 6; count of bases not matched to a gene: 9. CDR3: CASSQAGDYRGEQYF. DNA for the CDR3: TGTGCCAGCAGCCAAGCCGGGGACTACCGGGGCGAGCAGTACTTC.

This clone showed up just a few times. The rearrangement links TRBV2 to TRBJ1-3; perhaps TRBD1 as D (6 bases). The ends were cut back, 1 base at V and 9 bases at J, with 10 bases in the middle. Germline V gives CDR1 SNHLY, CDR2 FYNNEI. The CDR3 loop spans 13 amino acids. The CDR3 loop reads CASSEVKDSTIYF. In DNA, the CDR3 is TGTGCCAGCAGTGAAGTCAAGGACAGCACCATATATTTT. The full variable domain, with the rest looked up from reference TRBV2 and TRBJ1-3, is EPEVTQTPSHQVTQMGQEVILRCVPISNHLYFYWYRQILGQKVEFLVSFYNNEISEKSEIFDDQFSVERPDGSNFTLKIRSTKLEDSAMYFCASSEVKDSTIYFGEGSWLTVV.

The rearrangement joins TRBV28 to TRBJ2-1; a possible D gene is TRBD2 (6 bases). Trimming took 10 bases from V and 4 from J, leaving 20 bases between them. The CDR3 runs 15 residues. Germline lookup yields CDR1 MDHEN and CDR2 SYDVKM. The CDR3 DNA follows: TGTGCCACCGACGGGGGACCCCAGACGTACAATGAGCAGTTCTTC. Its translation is CATDGGPQTYNEQFF.

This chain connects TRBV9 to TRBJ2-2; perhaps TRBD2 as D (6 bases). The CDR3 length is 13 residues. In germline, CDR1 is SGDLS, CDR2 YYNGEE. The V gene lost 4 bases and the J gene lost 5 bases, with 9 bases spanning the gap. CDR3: CASSKTRTGELFF. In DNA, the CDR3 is TGTGCCAGCAGCAAGACTAGGACCGGGGAGCTGTTTTTT.

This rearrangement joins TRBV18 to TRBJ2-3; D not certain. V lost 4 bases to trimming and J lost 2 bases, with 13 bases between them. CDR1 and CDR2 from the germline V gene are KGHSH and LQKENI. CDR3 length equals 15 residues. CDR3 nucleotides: TGTGCCAGCTCACTTGCGACACGCCACACAGATACGCAGTATTTT. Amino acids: CASSLATRHTDTQYF.

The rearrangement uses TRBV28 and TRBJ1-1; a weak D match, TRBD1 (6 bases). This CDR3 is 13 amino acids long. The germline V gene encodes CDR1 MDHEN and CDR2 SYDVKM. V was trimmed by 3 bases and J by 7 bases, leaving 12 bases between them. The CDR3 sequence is CASSLDSRNEAFF. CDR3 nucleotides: TGTGCCAGCAGTTTGGACAGCCGGAATGAAGCTTTCTTT.

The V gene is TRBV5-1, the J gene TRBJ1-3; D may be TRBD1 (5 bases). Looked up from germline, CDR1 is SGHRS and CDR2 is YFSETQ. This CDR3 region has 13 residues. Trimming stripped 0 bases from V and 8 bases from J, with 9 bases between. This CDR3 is CASSLGQGDTIYF. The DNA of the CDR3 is TGCGCCAGCAGCTTGGGGCAGGGTGACACCATATATTTT.

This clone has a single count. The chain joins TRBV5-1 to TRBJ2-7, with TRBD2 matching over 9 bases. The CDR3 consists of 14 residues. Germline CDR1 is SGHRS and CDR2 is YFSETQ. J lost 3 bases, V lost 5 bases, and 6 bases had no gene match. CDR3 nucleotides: TGCGCCAGCAGGGAAAGCGGGGGGAACTACGAGCAGTACTTC. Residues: CASRESGGNYEQYF. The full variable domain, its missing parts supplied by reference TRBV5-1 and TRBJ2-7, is KAGVTQTPRYLIKTRGQQVTLSCSPISGHRSVSWYQQTPGQGLQFLFEYFSETQRNKGNFPGRFSGRQFSNSRSEMNVSTLELGDSALYLCASRESGGNYEQYFGPGTRLTVT.

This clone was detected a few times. This CDR3 reads CASKKGHENYEQYF. In nucleotides, the CDR3 is TGTGCCAGCAAAAAAGGACACGAGAACTACGAGCAGTACTTC. The chain has TRBV27 and TRBJ2-7; TRBD1 might be the D (5 bases). The ends were cut back, 7 bases at V and 3 bases at J, with 16 bases in the middle. In germline, CDR1 is MNHEY, CDR2 SMNVEV (reference sequence). The CDR3 runs 14 residues.

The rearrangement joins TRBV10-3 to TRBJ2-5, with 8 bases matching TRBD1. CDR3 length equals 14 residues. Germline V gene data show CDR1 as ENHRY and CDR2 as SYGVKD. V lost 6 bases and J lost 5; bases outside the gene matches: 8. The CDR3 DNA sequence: TGTGCCATCAGCCCGACAGGGGTAGGGGAGACCCAGTACTTC. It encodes CAISPTGVGETQYF.

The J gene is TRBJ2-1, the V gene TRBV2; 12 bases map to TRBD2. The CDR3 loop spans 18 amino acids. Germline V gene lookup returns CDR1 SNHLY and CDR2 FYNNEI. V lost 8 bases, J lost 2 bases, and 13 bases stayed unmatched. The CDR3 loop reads CASGGGLAGGPPYNEQFF. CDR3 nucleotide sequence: TGTGCCAGCGGGGGCGGGCTAGCGGGAGGGCCTCCCTACAATGAGCAGTTCTTC.

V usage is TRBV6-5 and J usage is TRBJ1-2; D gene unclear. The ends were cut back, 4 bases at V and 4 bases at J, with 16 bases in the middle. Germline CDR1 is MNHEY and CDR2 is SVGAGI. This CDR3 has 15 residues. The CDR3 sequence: CASSSRGFDFYGYTF. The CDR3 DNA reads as TGTGCCAGCAGTTCCCGGGGATTCGATTTCTATGGCTACACCTTC.